A selection of T cell receptor beta chains follows, all from one sample in a study of blood T cell repertoires in COVID-19. Repertoires were generated with immunoSEQ multiplex PCR, while TCRdb's copy carries only in-frame clones and drops some. The sample yields 130,000 or so clones, 70% to 80% seen once. The sequencing sample was made of peripheral blood. The source is a human donor in a cohort sampled during active COVID-19. CDR3s include the opening cysteine and the closing phenylalanine or tryptophan. A D gene is named only where the DNA matches it firmly. Clone sizes are given selectively: once, few, many, or a class where the clone is expanded.

abundance	d_gene	v_gene	j_gene	CDR3nt	CDR3aa
-	-	TRBV30	TRBJ1-2	TGTGCCTGGAGTGTACGCGATTATGGCTACACCTTC	CAWSVRDYGYTF
-	TRBD1	TRBV19	TRBJ1-1	TGTGCCAGTAGTCCGACAGGGCTATCGAACACTGAAGCTTTCTTT	CASSPTGLSNTEAFF
-	TRBD1	TRBV6-5	TRBJ1-1	TGTGCTACCAAGTGGGACAGGGCCGCAGAAGCTTTCTTT	CATKWDRAAEAFF
once	-	TRBV28	TRBJ2-3	TGTGCCAGCAGACAAACAGAGTTGGCGCAGTATTTT	CASRQTELAQYF
-	-	TRBV23-1	TRBJ2-1	TGCGCCAGCAACCATGACAGGCGGATATACAATGAGCAGTTCTTC	CASNHDRRIYNEQFF
few	-	TRBV6-5	TRBJ1-2	TGTGCCAGCAGTCCCGGACAGCTCTATGGCTACACCTTC	CASSPGQLYGYTF
-	-	TRBV9	TRBJ2-3	TGTGCCAGCAGCGTAGAAATAGATTACACAGATACGCAGTATTTT	CASSVEIDYTDTQYF
-	-	TRBV2	TRBJ1-4	TGTGCCAGCTCCGGGGCTAATGAAAAACTGTTTTTT	CASSGANEKLFF
-	-	TRBV2	TRBJ2-7	TGTGCCAGCAGTGAATTTAGCAGGGCGGACGAGCAGTACTTC	CASSEFSRADEQYF
-	-	TRBV5-1	TRBJ2-6	TGCGCCAGCAGCTTGATTGGCGGATCTGGGGCCAACGTCCTGACTTTC	CASSLIGGSGANVLTF
-	TRBD2	TRBV10-2	TRBJ2-7	TGCGCCAGCAGTGATTTGGGGGAGGGCCTTAACGAGCAGTACTTC	CASSDLGEGLNEQYF
-	-	TRBV5-4	TRBJ1-2	TGTGCCAGCAGCAAAGTTCCGGACATCCTGTTAGGCTACACCTTC	CASSKVPDILLGYTF
-	-	TRBV9	TRBJ2-2	TGTGCCAGCAGCATCCGGAGAGGGTTCGGGGAGCTGTTTTTT	CASSIRRGFGELFF
-	-	TRBV28	TRBJ2-7	TGTGCCAGCAGTTTCAGGGTAAGGGACGAGCAGTACTTC	CASSFRVRDEQYF
-	TRBD1	TRBV6-1	TRBJ1-2	TGTGCCAGCAGTGAAGCGGCGGCAGGGGGCTGGACCATCCTCTATGGCTACACCTTC	CASSEAAAGGWTILYGYTF
-	-	TRBV4-1	TRBJ1-6	TGCGCCAGCAGACCCGTGGCAGTCAATTCACCCCTCCACTTT	CASRPVAVNSPLHF
-	-	TRBV7-6	TRBJ1-2	TGTGCCAGCAGCCCCGGACCGGGGGGAGACGGCTACACCTTC	CASSPGPGGDGYTF
-	TRBD1	TRBV2	TRBJ2-7	TGTGCCAGCAGGAACCCGGGACAGAGTTCCTACGAGCAGTACTTC	CASRNPGQSSYEQYF
-	TRBD1	TRBV13	TRBJ1-1	TGTGCCAGCAGCTTATGGGGACAGAATACTGAAGCTTTCTTT	CASSLWGQNTEAFF
-	-	TRBV4-2	TRBJ2-5	TGTGCCAGCAGCCAAGATTTGGAGCGAATTTCGGAGACCCAGTACTTC	CASSQDLERISETQYF
-	-	TRBV29-1	TRBJ1-3	TGCAGCGTTGAAGACCCAGGTACTGGAAACACCATATATTTT	CSVEDPGTGNTIYF
few	-	TRBV28	TRBJ1-3	TGTGCCAGCAGTTCTGGAGTGGAGGGAAACACCATATATTTT	CASSSGVEGNTIYF
-	-	TRBV4-1	TRBJ2-7	TGCGCCAGCAGCCAAGAGTCCGCGGGGGCTGACGAGCAGTACTTC	CASSQESAGADEQYF
-	-	TRBV5-1	TRBJ2-7	TGCGCCAGCAGCCCGGACATTACCTACTACGAGCAGTACTTC	CASSPDITYYEQYF
-	TRBD1	TRBV6-9	TRBJ1-5	TGTGCCAGCACCAAGGGGACAGGGCGAAATCAGCCCCAGCATTTT	CASTKGTGRNQPQHF
once	-	TRBV11-2	TRBJ2-1	TGTGCCAGCAGCTTTCAGCGGAGCTCCTACAATGAGCAGTTCTTC	CASSFQRSSYNEQFF
-	TRBD2	TRBV15	TRBJ2-7	TGTGCCACCAGCAGAGATGTAGCGGGAGGACGGGAGCAGTACTTC	CATSRDVAGGREQYF
-	TRBD2	TRBV7-2	TRBJ2-1	TGTGCCAGCAGCTTATGGGGACTAGCGGGAGACAATGAGCAGTTCTTC	CASSLWGLAGDNEQFF
-	TRBD1	TRBV15	TRBJ1-2	TGTGCCACCAGCAGTCGGGACAGGGGAGTCGAGAACTATGGCTACACCTTC	CATSSRDRGVENYGYTF
once	-	TRBV29-1	TRBJ1-1	TGCAGCGTTCAGGTCCGCTTGGGCAATGAAGCTTTCTTT	CSVQVRLGNEAFF
-	-	TRBV7-8	TRBJ2-7	TGTGCCAGCAGGTTAAGTGGGGGGAGCGAGCAGTACTTC	CASRLSGGSEQYF
-	-	TRBV29-1	TRBJ1-5	TGCAGCGTTGGGTGGGGGAGGGGTCAGCCCCAGCATTTT	CSVGWGRGQPQHF
few	-	TRBV4-1	TRBJ1-1	TGCGCCAGCTCCTCCGGGACAAGGAACACTGAAGCTTTCTTT	CASSSGTRNTEAFF
-	-	TRBV7-3	TRBJ2-5	TGTGCCAGCACTCAGAGTGGGGGGGCCCAAGAGACCCAGTACTTC	CASTQSGGAQETQYF
-	TRBD1	TRBV27	TRBJ2-7	TGTGCCAGCAGGGGGACAGGGAGCTCCTACGAGCAGTACTTC	CASRGTGSSYEQYF
-	-	TRBV11-2	TRBJ2-6	TGTGCCAGCAGCTTAGTTGGACAGACCGGGGCCAACGTCCTGACTTTC	CASSLVGQTGANVLTF
-	TRBD1	TRBV27	TRBJ2-7	TGTGCCAGCAGTTGGGACAGGGAGTACGAGCAGTACTTC	CASSWDREYEQYF
-	TRBD2	TRBV30	TRBJ2-7	TGTGCCTGGAGTGTAGCGGGGGTCGAGCAGTACTTC	CAWSVAGVEQYF
-	TRBD2	TRBV2	TRBJ2-2	TGTGCCAGCAGTAAGTCGACTAGCGGCACCGGGGAGCTGTTTTTT	CASSKSTSGTGELFF
-	-	TRBV10-3	TRBJ1-1	TGTGCCATCAGTGAGTCTGGCAGGAGGGAAGCTTTCTTT	CAISESGRREAFF
-	-	TRBV11-2	TRBJ1-1	TGTGCCAGCAGCCCACTCCGGGGAGCCGGCACTGAAGCTTTCTTT	CASSPLRGAGTEAFF
few	-	TRBV2	TRBJ2-7	TGTGCCAGCAGCGCCAGACTTTTCTACGAGCAGTACTTC	CASSARLFYEQYF
few	TRBD2	TRBV19	TRBJ2-7	TGTGCCAGTAGTATAGGACTAGCGGGCGTATACGAGCAGTACTTC	CASSIGLAGVYEQYF
-	-	TRBV19	TRBJ1-5	TGTGCCAGTAGTATAGACGGGACAAGGCATCAGCCCCAGCATTTT	CASSIDGTRHQPQHF
-	TRBD2	TRBV7-8	TRBJ2-7	TGTGCCAGCAGCTTAGATCTAGCGGGAGGGCAGGGGCAGTACTTC	CASSLDLAGGQGQYF
-	TRBD2	TRBV10-3	TRBJ2-7	TGTGCCATCAGTCCCGGACTAGGATCCGAGCAGTACTTC	CAISPGLGSEQYF
once	-	TRBV19	TRBJ1-5	TGTGCCAGTAGTAAGGGACTAGGGGGTGGCCAAAATCAGCCCCAGCATTTT	CASSKGLGGGQNQPQHF
-	TRBD1	TRBV2	TRBJ2-1	TGTGCCAGCAGTGCTCTACAGGGGGCGGCTGAGCAGTTCTTC	CASSALQGAAEQFF
-	-	TRBV5-4	TRBJ2-7	TGTGCCAGCAGCTTGGGGCTTGGGGACACCACCTACGAGCAGTACTTC	CASSLGLGDTTYEQYF
-	-	TRBV6-2/TRBV6-3	TRBJ2-3	TGTGCCAGCAGTTTATTAAGGGGTCCAAGCACAGATACGCAGTATTTT	CASSLLRGPSTDTQYF
-	-	TRBV10-1	TRBJ1-4	TGCGCCAGCAGATATCGAACAGTTAATGAAAAACTGTTTTTT	CASRYRTVNEKLFF
-	TRBD1	TRBV19	TRBJ1-6	TGTGCCAGTAGTTCCTCGTCAGGGGGGATTCCTTCACCCCTCCACTTT	CASSSSSGGIPSPLHF
-	-	TRBV11-3	TRBJ2-2	TGTGCCACGTCTACGGGGGGCGCTGACACCGGGGAGCTGTTTTTT	CATSTGGADTGELFF
-	-	TRBV24-1	TRBJ2-1	TGTGCCACCAGTGATGGGACTCCCTCCTACAATGAGCAGTTCTTC	CATSDGTPSYNEQFF
-	-	TRBV19	TRBJ2-1	TGTGCCAGTAGTTTACGGGGGAGCTCCTACAATGAGCAGTTCTTC	CASSLRGSSYNEQFF
-	TRBD1	TRBV7-2	TRBJ1-2	TGTGCCAGCAGCTTAGTCGGGACAGGGGGCTATGGCTACACCTTC	CASSLVGTGGYGYTF
-	TRBD1	TRBV14	TRBJ1-2	TGTGCCAGCAGCCAAGATTTCGGACAGGCGAATGGCTACACCTTC	CASSQDFGQANGYTF
-	TRBD2	TRBV19	TRBJ2-7	TGTGCCAGTAGTATCCGACTAGCGGGGGCCTACGAGCAGTACTTC	CASSIRLAGAYEQYF
-	TRBD1	TRBV4-1	TRBJ1-5	TGCGCCAGCAGCCTATTGGAAGGGACAGGGGTTCAGCCCCAGCATTTT	CASSLLEGTGVQPQHF